This TCR beta chain was sequenced for a study of CD8+ T cells in alopecia areata. V was pared by 0 bases and J by 3 bases, with 12 bases between. The CDR3 spans 16 residues. Germline V CDR1 and CDR2: LGHNA, YNFKEQ. Treatment specified: oral pan-JAK inhibitor, 5-10 mg twice daily. It was cDNA, reverse transcribed from extracted RNA, that served as the sequencing template. Profiling relied on immunoSEQ multiplex PCR, and the TCRdb table lists in-frame clones only, not all of them. The sample shows under 200,000 clones, 50% to 70% of them seen only once. This chain connects TRBV4-2 to TRBJ1-5, with a weak D call TRBD1 (5 bases). This clonotype was sampled from a human donor with alopecia areata. The specimen comprised CD4+ T cells sorted from blood, sampled at week 4, from a patient treated with tofacitinib. The CDR3 sequence: CASSQDVLTDNQPQHF. The CDR3 region has the DNA TGTGCCAGCAGCCAAGATGTCCTGACAGACAATCAGCCCCAGCATTTT.